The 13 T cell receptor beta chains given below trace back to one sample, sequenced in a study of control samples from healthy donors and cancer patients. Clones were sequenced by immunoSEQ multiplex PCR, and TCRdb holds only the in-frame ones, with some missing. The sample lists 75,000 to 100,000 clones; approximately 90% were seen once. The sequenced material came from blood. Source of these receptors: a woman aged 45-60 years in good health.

In DNA form, the CDR3 reads TGTGCCAGCAGCGTTGGGACAGGGGGCCGGGAGACCCAGTACTTC. Translated: CASSVGTGGRETQYF. The genes are TRBV9 and TRBJ2-5, with 12 nucleotides matching TRBD1. The CDR3 runs to 15 residues. CDR1 SGDLS and CDR2 YYNGEE come from the germline V gene. Trimming at V came to 2 bases and at J to 5 bases, leaving 4 bases not matched to a gene. The entire variable domain, with the rest obtained from reference TRBV9 and TRBJ2-5, is as follows: DSGVTQTPKHLITATGQRVTLRCSPRSGDLSVYWYQQSLDQGLQFLIQYYNGEERAKGNILERFSAQQFPDLHSELNLSSLELGDSALYFCASSVGTGGRETQYFGPGTRLLVL.

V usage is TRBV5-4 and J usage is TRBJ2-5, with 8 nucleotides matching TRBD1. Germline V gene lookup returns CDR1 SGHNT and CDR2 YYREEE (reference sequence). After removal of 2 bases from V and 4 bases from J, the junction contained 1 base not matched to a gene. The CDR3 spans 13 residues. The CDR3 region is CASSFGQGETQYF. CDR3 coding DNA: TGTGCCAGCAGCTTTGGACAGGGAGAGACCCAGTACTTC. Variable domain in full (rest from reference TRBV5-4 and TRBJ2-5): ETGVTQSPTHLIKTRGQQVTLRCSSQSGHNTVSWYQQALGQGPQFIFQYYREEENGRGNFPPRFSGLQFPNYSSELNVNALELDDSALYLCASSFGQGETQYFGPGTRLLVL.

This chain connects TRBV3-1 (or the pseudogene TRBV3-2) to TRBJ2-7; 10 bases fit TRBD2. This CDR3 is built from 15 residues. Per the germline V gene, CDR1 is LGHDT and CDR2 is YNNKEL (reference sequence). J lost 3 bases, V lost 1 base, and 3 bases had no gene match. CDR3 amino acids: CASSQGLAGDYEQYF. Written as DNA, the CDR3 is TGTGCCAGCAGCCAAGGCCTAGCGGGAGACTACGAGCAGTACTTC.

The CDR3 here is CASSLGQGAKNTEAFF. CDR3 nucleotide sequence: TGTGCCAGCTCACTGGGACAGGGGGCGAAGAACACTGAAGCTTTCTTT. This sequence joins TRBV18 and TRBJ1-1; 12 bases align to TRBD1. CDR3 length equals 16 residues. V lost 4 bases to trimming and J lost 1 base; unmatched junction nucleotides: 4. Germline V gene sequence: CDR1 KGHSH, CDR2 LQKENI.

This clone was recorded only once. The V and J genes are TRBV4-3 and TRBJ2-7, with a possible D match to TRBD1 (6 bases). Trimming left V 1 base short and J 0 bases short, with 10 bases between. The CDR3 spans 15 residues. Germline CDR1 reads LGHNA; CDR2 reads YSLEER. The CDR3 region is CASSQGSRGSYEQYF. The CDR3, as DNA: TGCGCCAGCAGCCAAGGTTCCAGGGGCTCCTACGAGCAGTACTTC.

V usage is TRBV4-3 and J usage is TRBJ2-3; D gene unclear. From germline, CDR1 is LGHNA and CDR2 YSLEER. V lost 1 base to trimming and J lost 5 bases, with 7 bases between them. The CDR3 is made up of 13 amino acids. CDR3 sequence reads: CASSQGAQDTQYF. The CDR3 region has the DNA TGCGCCAGCAGCCAAGGGGCCCAAGATACGCAGTATTTT.

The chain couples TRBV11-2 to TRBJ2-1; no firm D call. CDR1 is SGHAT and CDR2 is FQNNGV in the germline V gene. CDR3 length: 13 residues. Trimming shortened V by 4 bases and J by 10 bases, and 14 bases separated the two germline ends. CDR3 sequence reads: CASSSLLVQEQFF. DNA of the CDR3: TGTGCCAGCAGCTCTCTATTGGTGCAGGAGCAGTTCTTC. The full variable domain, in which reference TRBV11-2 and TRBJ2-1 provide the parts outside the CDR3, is EAGVAQSPRYKIIEKRQSVAFWCNPISGHATLYWYQQILGQGPKLLIQFQNNGVVDDSQLPKDRFSAERLKGVDSTLKIQPAKLEDSAVYLCASSSLLVQEQFFGPGTRLTVL.

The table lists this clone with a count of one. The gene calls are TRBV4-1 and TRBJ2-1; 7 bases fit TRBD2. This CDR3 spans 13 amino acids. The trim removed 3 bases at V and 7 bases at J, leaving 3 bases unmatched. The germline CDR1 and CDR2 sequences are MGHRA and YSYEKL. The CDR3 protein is CASSQGLINEQFF. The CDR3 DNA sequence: TGCGCCAGCAGCCAGGGACTAATAAATGAGCAGTTCTTC.

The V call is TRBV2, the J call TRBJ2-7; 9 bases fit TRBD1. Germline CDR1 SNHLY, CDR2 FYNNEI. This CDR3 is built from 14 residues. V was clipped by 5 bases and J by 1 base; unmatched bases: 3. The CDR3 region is CASSSQGASYEQYF. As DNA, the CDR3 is TGTGCCAGCAGTTCACAGGGGGCGTCCTACGAGCAGTACTTC.

The CDR3 coding sequence is TGTGCCAGCACAGAACGGGGGGCCCCCCTCCCACAAGATACGCAGTATTTT. Protein: CASTERGAPLPQDTQYF. This chain joins TRBV9 and TRBJ2-3; D perhaps matches TRBD2 (7 bases). The germline V and J ends were trimmed by 6 bases and 5 bases, with 25 bases remaining between them. The CDR3 spans 17 residues. Germline CDR1 is SGDLS and CDR2 is YYNGEE.

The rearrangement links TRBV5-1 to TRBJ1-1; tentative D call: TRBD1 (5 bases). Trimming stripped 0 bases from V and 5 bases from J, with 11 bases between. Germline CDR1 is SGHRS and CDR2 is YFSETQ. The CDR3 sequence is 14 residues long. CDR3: CASSLGGFLTEAFF. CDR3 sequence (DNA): TGCGCCAGCAGCTTGGGGGGGTTTCTTACTGAAGCTTTCTTT.

The CDR3 loop reads CASSRTRGPYGYTF. CDR3 nucleotides: TGTGCCAGTAGCAGAACCAGGGGTCCCTATGGCTACACCTTC. The gene calls are TRBV19 and TRBJ1-2; D possibly corresponds to TRBD1 (6 bases). The germline V and J ends were trimmed by 6 bases and 4 bases, with 15 bases remaining between them. CDR1 LNHDA and CDR2 SQIVND come from the germline V gene (reference sequence). The CDR3 has 14 amino acids.

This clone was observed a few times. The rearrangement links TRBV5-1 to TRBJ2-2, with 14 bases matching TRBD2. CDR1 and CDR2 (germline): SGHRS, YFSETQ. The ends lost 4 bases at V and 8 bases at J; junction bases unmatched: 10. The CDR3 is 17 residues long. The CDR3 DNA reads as TGCGCCAGCAGCAACCAGGGACTAGCGGGAGCGTCGGGGGAGCTGTTTTTT. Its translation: CASSNQGLAGASGELFF.